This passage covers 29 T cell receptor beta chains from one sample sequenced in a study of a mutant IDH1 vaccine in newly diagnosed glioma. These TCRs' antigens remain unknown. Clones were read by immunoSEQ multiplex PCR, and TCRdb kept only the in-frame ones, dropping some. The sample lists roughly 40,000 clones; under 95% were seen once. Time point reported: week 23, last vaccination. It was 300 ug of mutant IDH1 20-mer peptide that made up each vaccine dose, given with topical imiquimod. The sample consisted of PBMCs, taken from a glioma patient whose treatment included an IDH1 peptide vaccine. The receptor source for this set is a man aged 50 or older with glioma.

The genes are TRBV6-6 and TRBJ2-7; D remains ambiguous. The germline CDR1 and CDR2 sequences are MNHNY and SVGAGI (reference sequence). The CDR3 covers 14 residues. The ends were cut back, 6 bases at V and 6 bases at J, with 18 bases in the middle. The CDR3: CASRNPGLSLEQYF. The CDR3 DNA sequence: TGTGCCAGCAGAAACCCGGGTTTAAGTCTCGAGCAGTACTTC.

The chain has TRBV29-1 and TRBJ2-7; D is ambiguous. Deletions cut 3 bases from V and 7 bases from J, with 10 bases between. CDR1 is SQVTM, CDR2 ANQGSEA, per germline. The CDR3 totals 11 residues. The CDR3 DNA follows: TGCAGCGTTGAGGTGGGTCCGGAGCAGTACTTC. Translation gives CSVEVGPEQYF.

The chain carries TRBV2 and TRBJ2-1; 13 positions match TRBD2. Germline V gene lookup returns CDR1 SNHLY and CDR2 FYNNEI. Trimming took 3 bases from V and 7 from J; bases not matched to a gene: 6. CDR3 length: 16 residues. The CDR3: CASSDTSGGAYNEQFF. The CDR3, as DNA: TGTGCCAGCAGTGACACTAGCGGGGGGGCGTATAATGAGCAGTTCTTC.

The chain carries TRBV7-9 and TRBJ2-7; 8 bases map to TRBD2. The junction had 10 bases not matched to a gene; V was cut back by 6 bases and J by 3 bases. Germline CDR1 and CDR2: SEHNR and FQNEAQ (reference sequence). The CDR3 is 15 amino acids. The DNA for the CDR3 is TGTGCCAGCAGTCTTCGCGGACTAGCCGGCTACGAGCAGTACTTC. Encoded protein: CASSLRGLAGYEQYF. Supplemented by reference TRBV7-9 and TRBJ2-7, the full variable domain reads DTGVSQNPRHKITKRGQNVTFRCDPISEHNRLYWYRQTLGQGPEFLTYFQNEAQLEKSRLLSDRFSAERPKGSFSTLEIQRTEQGDSAMYLCASSLRGLAGYEQYFGPGTRLTVT.

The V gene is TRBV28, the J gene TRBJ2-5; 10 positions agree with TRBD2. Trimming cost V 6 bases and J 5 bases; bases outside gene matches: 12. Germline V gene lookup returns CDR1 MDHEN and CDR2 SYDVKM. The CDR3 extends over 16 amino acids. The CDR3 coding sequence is TGTGCCAGCAGCCGTTCTAGCGGGAGAAAGTATGAGACCCAGTACTTC. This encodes CASSRSSGRKYETQYF.

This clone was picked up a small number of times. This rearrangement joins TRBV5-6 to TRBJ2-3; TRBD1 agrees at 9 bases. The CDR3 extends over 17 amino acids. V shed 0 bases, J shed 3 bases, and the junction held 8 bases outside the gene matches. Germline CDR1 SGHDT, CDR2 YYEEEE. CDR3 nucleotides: TGTGCCAGCAGCTTGGGAGTCCGGGACAGGGTTACAGATACGCAGTATTTT. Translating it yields CASSLGVRDRVTDTQYF.

The CDR3 loop is CASSYSSLEAFF. The CDR3 DNA follows: TGTGCCAGCAGTTACTCCAGCCTTGAAGCTTTCTTT. The chain carries TRBV6-6 and TRBJ1-1; D is unresolved. This CDR3 contains 12 residues. Trimming left V 0 bases short and J 7 bases short, with 6 bases between. Germline lookup yields CDR1 MNHNY and CDR2 SVGAGI (reference sequence).

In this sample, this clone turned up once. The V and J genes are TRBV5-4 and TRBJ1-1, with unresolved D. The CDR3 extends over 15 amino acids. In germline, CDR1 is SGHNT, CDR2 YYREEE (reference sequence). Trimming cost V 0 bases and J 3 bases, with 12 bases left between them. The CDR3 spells CASSLGPGGDTEAFF. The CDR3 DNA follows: TGTGCCAGCAGCTTGGGGCCGGGTGGGGACACTGAAGCTTTCTTT.

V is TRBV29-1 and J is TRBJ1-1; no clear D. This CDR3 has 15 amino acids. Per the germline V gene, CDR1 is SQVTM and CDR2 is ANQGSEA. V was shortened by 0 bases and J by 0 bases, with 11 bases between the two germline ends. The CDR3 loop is CSVEDPRRLNTEAFF. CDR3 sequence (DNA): TGCAGCGTTGAAGACCCACGACGGTTGAACACTGAAGCTTTCTTT. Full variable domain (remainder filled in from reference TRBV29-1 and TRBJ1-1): SAVISQKPSRDICQRGTSLTIQCQVDSQVTMMFWYRQQPGQSLTLIATANQGSEATYESGFVIDKFPISRPNLTFSTLTVSNMSPEDSSIYLCSVEDPRRLNTEAFFGQGTRLTVV.

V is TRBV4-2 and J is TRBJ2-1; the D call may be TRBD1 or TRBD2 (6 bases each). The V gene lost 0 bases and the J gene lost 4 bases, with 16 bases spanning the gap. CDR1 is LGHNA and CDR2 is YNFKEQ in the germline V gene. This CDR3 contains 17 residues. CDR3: CASSQERRARGYNEQFF. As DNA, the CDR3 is TGTGCCAGCAGCCAAGAAAGGAGGGCCAGGGGATACAATGAGCAGTTCTTC.

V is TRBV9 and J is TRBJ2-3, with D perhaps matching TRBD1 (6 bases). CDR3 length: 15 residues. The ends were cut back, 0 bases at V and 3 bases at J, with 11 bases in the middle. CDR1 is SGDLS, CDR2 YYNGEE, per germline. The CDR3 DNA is TGTGCCAGCAGCGTAGGGTACAGGGATACAGATACGCAGTATTTT. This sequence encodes CASSVGYRDTDTQYF.

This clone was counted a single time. The CDR3 reads CASSHHKTGSSYEQYF. The CDR3, as DNA: TGCGCCAGCAGCCACCACAAGACAGGGAGCTCCTACGAGCAGTACTTC. The rearrangement links TRBV4-3 to TRBJ2-7, with 7 bases aligning to TRBD1. Germline V CDR1 and CDR2: LGHNA, YSLEER. This CDR3 comprises 16 residues. The V segment lost 3 bases and the J segment 0 bases; nucleotides outside the gene matches: 8.

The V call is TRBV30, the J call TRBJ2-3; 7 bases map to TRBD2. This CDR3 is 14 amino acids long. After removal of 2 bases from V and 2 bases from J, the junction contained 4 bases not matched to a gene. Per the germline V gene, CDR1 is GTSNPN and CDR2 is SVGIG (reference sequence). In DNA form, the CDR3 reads TGTGCCTGGAGTACGGGGGGAGCCACAGATACGCAGTATTTT. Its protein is CAWSTGGATDTQYF.

The CDR3 DNA reads as TGTGCCAGCAGCGTAGCTGAGGGAGGTTACTACGAGCAGTACTTC. Residues: CASSVAEGGYYEQYF. The rearrangement joins TRBV9 to TRBJ2-7, with D perhaps TRBD2 (6 bases). Trimming left V 0 bases short and J 3 bases short, with 13 bases between. The germline gives CDR1 SGDLS, CDR2 YYNGEE. The CDR3 length is 15 residues.

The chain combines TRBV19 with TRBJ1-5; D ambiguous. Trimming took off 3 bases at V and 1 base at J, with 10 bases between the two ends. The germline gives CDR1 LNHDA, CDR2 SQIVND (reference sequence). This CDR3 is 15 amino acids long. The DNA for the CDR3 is TGTGCCAGTAGTATCGAAGGGAGAAGCAATCAGCCCCAGCATTTT. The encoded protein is CASSIEGRSNQPQHF.

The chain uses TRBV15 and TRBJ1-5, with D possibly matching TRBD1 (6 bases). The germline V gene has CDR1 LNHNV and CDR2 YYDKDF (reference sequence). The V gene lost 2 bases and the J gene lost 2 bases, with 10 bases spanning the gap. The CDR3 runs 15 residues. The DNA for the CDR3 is TGTGCCACCAGCAGATGGGACACTGGCAATCAGCCCCAGCATTTT. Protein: CATSRWDTGNQPQHF.

Here the CDR3 DNA reads TGTGCCAGCAGTGAAGCGAGGCAGGGGGCACGATCGAATCAGCCCCAGCATTTT. This codes for CASSEARQGARSNQPQHF. This chain links TRBV6-1 with TRBJ1-5, with 8 bases lining up with TRBD1. Germline CDR1 and CDR2: MNHNS and SASEGT. V lost 0 bases and J lost 4; bases outside the gene matches: 11. The CDR3 runs to 18 residues.

CDR3 loop: CAWSSQGTKKETQYF. Here the CDR3 DNA reads TGTGCCTGGAGTTCTCAGGGGACTAAGAAAGAGACCCAGTACTTC. This rearrangement joins TRBV30 to TRBJ2-5; perhaps TRBD2 as D (7 bases). CDR3 length equals 15 residues. The V end lost 2 bases, the J end lost 3 bases, and 16 bases lay between the germline ends. CDR1 is GTSNPN and CDR2 is SVGIG in the germline V gene (reference sequence).

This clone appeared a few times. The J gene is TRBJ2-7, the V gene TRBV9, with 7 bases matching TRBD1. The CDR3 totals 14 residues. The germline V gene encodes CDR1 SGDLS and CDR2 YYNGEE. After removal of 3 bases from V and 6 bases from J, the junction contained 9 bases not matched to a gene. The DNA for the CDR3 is TGTGCCAGCAGCGCCAGCTACAGGGGTACCGAGCAGTACTTC. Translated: CASSASYRGTEQYF.

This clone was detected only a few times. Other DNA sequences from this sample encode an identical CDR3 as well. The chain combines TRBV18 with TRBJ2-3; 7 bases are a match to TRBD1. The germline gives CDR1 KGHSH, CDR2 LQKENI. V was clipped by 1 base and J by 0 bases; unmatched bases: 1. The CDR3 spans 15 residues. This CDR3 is CASSPQGASTDTQYF. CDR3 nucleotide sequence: TGTGCCAGCTCACCACAGGGGGCTAGCACAGATACGCAGTATTTT.

CDR3 sequence (DNA): TGTGCCAGCAGTTCTTCAGGGGGTAGGACCGGGGAGCTGTTTTTT. Its protein product is CASSSSGGRTGELFF. This rearrangement joins TRBV2 to TRBJ2-2, with 7 bases matching TRBD1. The CDR3 length is 15 residues. J gave up 5 bases and V 5 bases, and 8 bases lay outside the gene matches. The germline V gene has CDR1 SNHLY and CDR2 FYNNEI.

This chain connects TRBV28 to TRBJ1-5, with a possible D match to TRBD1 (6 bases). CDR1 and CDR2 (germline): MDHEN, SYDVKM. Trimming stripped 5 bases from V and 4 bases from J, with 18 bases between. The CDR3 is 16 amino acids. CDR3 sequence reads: CASSPQYEGGNQPQHF. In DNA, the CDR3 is TGTGCCAGCAGTCCTCAGTATGAAGGGGGGAATCAGCCCCAGCATTTT.

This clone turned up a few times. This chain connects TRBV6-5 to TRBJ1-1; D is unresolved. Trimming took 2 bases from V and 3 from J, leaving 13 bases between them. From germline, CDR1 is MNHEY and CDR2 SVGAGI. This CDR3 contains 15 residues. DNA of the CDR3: TGTGCCAGCAGTTACGAGGCAGTATTATACACTGAAGCTTTCTTT. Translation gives CASSYEAVLYTEAFF.

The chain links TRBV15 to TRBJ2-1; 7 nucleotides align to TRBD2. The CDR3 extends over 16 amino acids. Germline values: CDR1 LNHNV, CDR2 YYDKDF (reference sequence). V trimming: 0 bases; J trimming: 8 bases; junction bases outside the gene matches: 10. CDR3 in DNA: TGTGCCACCAGCAGAGATGTCGGCGGGAGTAGGTATGAGCAGTTCTTC. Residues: CATSRDVGGSRYEQFF.

The CDR3 bases are TGTGCCAGCAGCTTACGATTCAGCGGTGGGAGCTCCTACAATGAGCAGTTCTTC. Translated, it gives CASSLRFSGGSSYNEQFF. The V gene is TRBV7-2, the J gene TRBJ2-1; a weak D match, TRBD2 (5 bases). The CDR3 is made up of 18 amino acids. Trimming shortened V by 2 bases and J by 0 bases, and 17 bases separated the two germline ends. The V gene's germline CDR1 is SGHTA and CDR2 FQGNSA.

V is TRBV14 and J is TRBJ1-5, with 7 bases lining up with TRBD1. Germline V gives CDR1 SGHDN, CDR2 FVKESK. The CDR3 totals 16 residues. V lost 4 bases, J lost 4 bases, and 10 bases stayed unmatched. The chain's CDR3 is CASSPGQGGGNQPQHF. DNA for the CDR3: TGTGCCAGCAGCCCCGGGCAGGGGGGTGGGAATCAGCCCCAGCATTTT. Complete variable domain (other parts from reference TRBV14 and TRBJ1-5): EAGVTQFPSHSVIEKGQTVTLRCDPISGHDNLYWYRRVMGKEIKFLLHFVKESKQDESGMPNNRFLAERTGGTYSTLKVQPAELEDSGVYFCASSPGQGGGNQPQHFGDGTRLSIL.

CDR3 in DNA: TGTGCCAGCAGTATACTAGCGGCTAGCACAGATACGCAGTATTTT. Amino acids: CASSILAASTDTQYF. V gene TRBV6-6 combines with J gene TRBJ2-3, with 8 nucleotides matching TRBD2. The V gene's germline CDR1 is MNHNY and CDR2 SVGAGI (reference sequence). With V trimmed by 5 bases and J by 0 bases, 4 bases remained unmatched. The CDR3 runs to 15 residues.

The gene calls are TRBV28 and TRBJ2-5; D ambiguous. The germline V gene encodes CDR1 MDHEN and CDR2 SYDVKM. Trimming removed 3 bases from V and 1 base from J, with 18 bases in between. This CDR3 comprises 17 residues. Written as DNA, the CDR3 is TGTGCCAGCAGTTTCCCCCGGACGGATACCCCCCAAGAGACCCAGTACTTC. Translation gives CASSFPRTDTPQETQYF.

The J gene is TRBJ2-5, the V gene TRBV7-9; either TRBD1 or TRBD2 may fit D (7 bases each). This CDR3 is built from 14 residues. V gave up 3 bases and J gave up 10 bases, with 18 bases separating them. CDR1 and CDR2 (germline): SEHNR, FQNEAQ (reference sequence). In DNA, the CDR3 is TGTGCCAGCAGCTTGAGGGAGGGGGCATATGACCAGTACTTC. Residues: CASSLREGAYDQYF.